These 21 T cell receptor beta chains were sequenced from one sample in a study of T cells in Graves' hyperthyroidism and ophthalmopathy. Researchers amplified the TCR beta CDR3 regions from RNA transcripts. The study used the HTBI primer set for a first-round RT-PCR of the TCR CDR3. TCRdb ran MiXCR on the multiplex PCR reads and lists one entry per CDR3 protein. This table has over 300,000 distinct CDR3 sequences, approximately 15% appearing once. The sequenced material came from blood. These receptors were taken from a woman aged 55-70 years with Graves' hyperthyroidism.

This clonotype has ten or more counts. One end of the junction fails to match germline, which may point to a read error. The rearrangement uses TRBV11-2 and TRBJ1-1; no clear D gene. This CDR3 contains 16 residues. The germline CDR1 and CDR2 sequences are SGHAT and FQNNGV. The CDR3 protein is CASNLALAGLDTEAFF. The CDR3 DNA sequence: TGTGCCAGCAACTTAGCCCTCGCAGGTTTGGACACTGAAGCTTTCTTT. The full variable domain, its missing parts supplied by reference TRBV11-2 and TRBJ1-1, is EAGVAQSPRYKIIEKRQSVAFWCNPISGHATLYWYQQILGQGPKLLIQFQNNGVVDDSQLPKDRFSAERLKGVDSTLKIQPAKLEDSAVYLCASNLALAGLDTEAFFGQGTRLTVV.

V and J are TRBV19 and TRBJ2-1; D not certain. The CDR3 runs 13 residues. Looked up from germline, CDR1 is LNHDA and CDR2 is SQIVND (reference sequence). With 3 bases removed from V and 3 bases from J, the gap between germline ends came to 6 bases. In nucleotides, the CDR3 is TGTGCCAGTAGTATCCCAGTCTACAATGAGCAGTTCTTC. Its protein product is CASSIPVYNEQFF.

This clonotype was seen many times. This sequence joins TRBV6-1 and TRBJ2-5; 10 bases are shared with TRBD2. J gave up 4 bases and V 7 bases, and 9 bases lay outside the gene matches. The CDR3 spans 15 residues. Germline assignment: CDR1 MNHNS and CDR2 SASEGT. This CDR3 reads CASTKTSGFGETQYF. The CDR3 bases are TGTGCCAGCACTAAGACTAGCGGGTTTGGAGAGACCCAGTACTTC.

The rearrangement uses TRBV5-1 and TRBJ2-5, with D perhaps matching TRBD1 or TRBD2 (5 bases each). This CDR3 spans 14 amino acids. V lost 4 bases to trimming and J lost 4 bases, with 14 bases between them. Germline-derived CDR1 and CDR2 are SGHRS and YFSETQ. CDR3 loop: CASSPEWDGETQYF. As DNA, the CDR3 is TGCGCCAGCAGCCCTGAGTGGGACGGAGAGACCCAGTACTTC.

This clonotype came up many times. The chain is built from TRBV5-1 and TRBJ1-2; D not resolved. This CDR3 contains 14 residues. The germline V and J ends were trimmed by 4 bases and 3 bases, with 13 bases remaining between them. CDR1 SGHRS and CDR2 YFSETQ come from the germline V gene. CDR3 sequence (DNA): TGCGCCAGCAGCCTTGACGCGAGGGACTATGGCTACACCTTC. Translating gives CASSLDARDYGYTF.

The chain uses TRBV5-1 and TRBJ1-4; unclear D gene. Trimming removed 0 bases at V and 4 bases at J, with 7 bases between. The CDR3 runs 14 residues. CDR1 is SGHRS and CDR2 is YFSETQ in the germline V gene. CDR3 bases: TGCGCCAGCAGCTTGGAGGTGTTTAATGAAAAACTGTTTTTT. Amino acid sequence: CASSLEVFNEKLFF.

This clonotype was seen repeatedly, ten times or more. The rearrangement joins TRBV28 to TRBJ2-1; D is perhaps TRBD1 (6 bases). CDR3 length: 16 residues. The V gene's germline CDR1 is MDHEN and CDR2 SYDVKM. V dropped 5 bases and J dropped 7 bases, with 21 bases sitting between them. CDR3 DNA sequence: TGTGCCAGCAGTACCCTACAGGGAAGAAGAGTAAATGAGCAGTTCTTC. Translation gives CASSTLQGRRVNEQFF.

Here the CDR3 reads CASSISTSGSVTDTQYF. CDR3 nucleotide sequence: TGTGCCAGCAGCATATCGACTAGCGGGAGTGTCACAGATACGCAGTATTTT. The genes are TRBV9 and TRBJ2-3, with 12 bases matching TRBD2. Germline V gene data show CDR1 as SGDLS and CDR2 as YYNGEE. The length of the CDR3 is 17 residues. V lost 4 bases to trimming and J lost 2 bases; unmatched junction nucleotides: 8.

This sequence joins TRBV11-1 and TRBJ2-1, with D possibly TRBD2 on 6 matching bases. Germline V gene data show CDR1 as SGHAT and CDR2 as FQDESV (reference sequence). This CDR3 spans 14 amino acids. V was cut by 1 base and J by 4 bases, with 8 bases left in between. CDR3 DNA sequence: TGTGCCAGCAGCTTAGACGGGAGATACAATGAGCAGTTCTTC. This translates into CASSLDGRYNEQFF. The whole variable domain, remainder taken from reference TRBV11-1 and TRBJ2-1, is EAEVAQSPRYKITEKSQAVAFWCDPISGHATLYWYRQILGQGPELLVQFQDESVVDDSQLPKDRFSAERLKGVDSTLKIQPAELGDSAMYLCASSLDGRYNEQFFGPGTRLTVL.

There are many counts of this clonotype. V and J are TRBV19 and TRBJ1-2; D not certain. Trimming shortened V by 10 bases and J by 5 bases, and 11 bases separated the two germline ends. Germline V gives CDR1 LNHDA, CDR2 SQIVND (reference sequence). The CDR3 is made up of 11 amino acids. The CDR3 nucleotides are TGTGCCACCCACAGTGGTTATGGCTACACCTTC. This encodes CATHSGYGYTF.

This clonotype has only one observation. V and J are TRBV19 and TRBJ2-1, with D perhaps TRBD2 (6 bases). Germline assignment: CDR1 LNHDA and CDR2 SQIVND (reference sequence). Trimming left V 3 bases short and J 0 bases short, with 12 bases between. The CDR3 sequence is 16 residues long. The CDR3 bases are TGTGCCAGTAGTATTTGGGGGAGGAGCTCCTACAATGAGCAGTTCTTC. It yields the protein CASSIWGRSSYNEQFF. Together with reference TRBV19 and TRBJ2-1, the CDR3 gives the full variable domain: DGGITQSPKYLFRKEGQNVTLSCEQNLNHDAMYWYRQDPGQGLRLIYYSQIVNDFQKGDIAEGYSVSREKKESFPLTVTSAQKNPTAFYLCASSIWGRSSYNEQFFGPGTRLTVL.

This clonotype was seen ten or more times. The rearrangement uses TRBV11-3 and TRBJ1-2; TRBD1 agrees at 7 bases. The V gene end was trimmed by 5 bases and the J gene end by 5 bases; junction bases not matched to a gene: 8. The germline V gene encodes CDR1 SGHNT and CDR2 YENEEA. This CDR3 is 14 amino acids long. Here the CDR3 reads CASSRDRELYGYTF. The DNA for the CDR3 is TGTGCCAGCAGCCGCGACAGGGAGTTATATGGCTACACCTTC.

This clonotype was observed at least ten times. V is TRBV27 and J is TRBJ2-3; the match to TRBD2 covers 7 bases. Unmatched junction bases numbered 7, after V lost 5 bases and J lost 2 bases. The CDR3 totals 15 residues. The V gene's germline CDR1 is MNHEY and CDR2 SMNVEV (reference sequence). The DNA of the CDR3 is TGTGCCAGCAGTAGGTGGGAGGGATACACAGATACGCAGTATTTT. Translation gives CASSRWEGYTDTQYF.

V and J are TRBV11-2 and TRBJ2-5; no clear D gene. Germline-derived CDR1 and CDR2 are SGHAT and FQNNGV. The CDR3 covers 16 residues. V lost 5 bases, J lost 4 bases, and 20 bases lay in between. CDR3 amino acids: CASSTQSRVHRETQYF. The CDR3 coding sequence is TGTGCCAGCAGCACCCAGAGCCGGGTCCATCGAGAGACCCAGTACTTC.

This clonotype has more than one count but fewer than ten. The gene calls are TRBV10-3 and TRBJ1-4; possible D gene TRBD1, 5 bases. Germline loops: CDR1 ENHRY, CDR2 SYGVKD. V gave up 8 bases and J gave up 1 base, with 11 bases separating them. This CDR3 comprises 14 residues. The CDR3 DNA reads TGTGCCATCTCCGACAGTAAAACTAATGAAAAACTGTTTTTT. It codes for CAISDSKTNEKLFF.

The chain couples TRBV28 to TRBJ2-1; perhaps D is TRBD1 or TRBD2 (5 bases each). The CDR3 contains 17 residues. The V and J ends lost 8 bases and 5 bases respectively, with 25 bases between them. Germline V gene sequence: CDR1 MDHEN, CDR2 SYDVKM. The CDR3: CASSPTGTRGGNNEQFF. The CDR3, as DNA: TGTGCCAGCTCACCAACCGGGACCCGGGGCGGTAACAATGAGCAGTTCTTC.

The table lists this clonotype with many counts. The chain employs TRBV18 and TRBJ1-2; no clear D gene. The V gene's germline CDR1 is KGHSH and CDR2 LQKENI. V was clipped by 0 bases and J by 1 base, with 3 bases between them. This CDR3 has 13 amino acids. CDR3 sequence reads: CASSPPLNYGYTF. CDR3 bases: TGTGCCAGCTCACCACCGCTTAACTATGGCTACACCTTC.

This CDR3 reads CASSSRTDDTEAFF. The CDR3 bases are TGCGCCAGCAGCTCTCGGACTGACGACACTGAAGCTTTCTTT. This sequence joins TRBV5-1 and TRBJ1-1; no clear D gene. The CDR3 contains 14 residues. The germline V gene encodes CDR1 SGHRS and CDR2 YFSETQ. V lost 3 bases and J lost 3, with 12 bases in between.

This clonotype was detected many times. This sequence joins TRBV11-2 and TRBJ2-1; possible D gene TRBD1, 6 bases. CDR3 length: 15 residues. The V end lost 5 bases, the J end lost 3 bases, and 14 bases lay between the germline ends. CDR1 is SGHAT, CDR2 FQNNGV, per germline. The chain's CDR3 is CASSRTQGYYNEQFF. The CDR3 DNA reads TGTGCCAGCAGCCGGACGCAGGGGTACTACAATGAGCAGTTCTTC.

This clonotype was seen many times. The gene calls are TRBV11-3 and TRBJ2-3; 8 nucleotides agree with TRBD1. Unmatched junction bases numbered 4, after V lost 2 bases and J lost 0 bases. CDR3 size: 16 residues. Germline V gene data show CDR1 as SGHNT and CDR2 as YENEEA. This chain's CDR3 is CASSLFGTGSTDTQYF. The CDR3 coding sequence is TGTGCCAGCAGCTTATTCGGGACAGGTAGCACAGATACGCAGTATTTT.

At least ten counts were recorded for this clonotype. J is TRBJ1-1 and V is TRBV3-1; a possible D gene is TRBD1 (5 bases). The V end was cut by 2 bases, the J end by 7 bases, with 14 bases between. This CDR3 contains 14 residues. CDR1 and CDR2 from the germline V gene are LGHDT and YNNKEL (reference sequence). CDR3 nucleotides: TGTGCCAGCAGCCAATCCCGGGGGGTAAGTGAAGCTTTCTTT. It codes for CASSQSRGVSEAFF. Variable domain in full (rest from reference TRBV3-1 and TRBJ1-1): DTAVSQTPKYLVTQMGNDKSIKCEQNLGHDTMYWYKQDSKKFLKIMFSYNNKELIINETVPNRFSPKSPDKAHLNLHINSLELGDSAVYFCASSQSRGVSEAFFGQGTRLTVV.